The 8 T cell receptor beta chains listed next were all sequenced from one sample in a study of regulatory dendritic cells for organ transplantation. Sequencing used immunoSEQ multiplex PCR; TCRdb keeps in-frame clones, though not all of them. Of some 11,000 clones in the sample, 79% were seen once. The antigens for these receptors are not known. Allogeneic regulatory or mature dendritic cells were co-cultured for 5 days with CFSE-labeled sorted T cells at 1:10. Material for sequencing was naive CD8+ T cells from blood cultured with regulatory dendritic cells. Sample subset: CD45RA+ naive T cells. Receptor source: a human donor in good health.

The chain is built from TRBV4-1 and TRBJ2-7; D uncertain. Deletions cut 1 base from V and 7 bases from J, with 14 bases between. CDR1 and CDR2 (germline): MGHRA, YSYEKL. The CDR3 is 14 amino acids. The CDR3 nucleotides are TGCGCCAGCAGCCAAGGGTCGGCGACTCCAGAGCAGTACTTC. Residues: CASSQGSATPEQYF.

The V and J genes are TRBV13 and TRBJ1-4, with D tentatively TRBD1 (6 bases). The ends were cut back, 5 bases at V and 5 bases at J, with 24 bases in the middle. The CDR3 sequence is 18 residues long. Germline assignment: CDR1 PRHDT and CDR2 FYEKMQ (reference sequence). The CDR3 loop is CASSPLGGAGAGNEKLFF. In DNA, the CDR3 is TGTGCCAGCAGCCCACTCGGCGGGGCGGGGGCGGGAAATGAAAAACTGTTTTTT.

V gene TRBV27 combines with J gene TRBJ1-5; D is possibly TRBD1 (5 bases). V was shortened by 0 bases and J by 4 bases, with 10 bases between the two germline ends. Per the germline V gene, CDR1 is MNHEY and CDR2 is SMNVEV (reference sequence). This CDR3 is 15 amino acids long. The CDR3 nucleotides are TGTGCCAGCAGTTTATCGGCGTCAGGGAATCAGCCCCAGCATTTT. This translates into CASSLSASGNQPQHF.

DNA of the CDR3: TGTGCCAGCAGCTCGGACAACAAGTACGAGCAGTACTTC. This gives the protein CASSSDNKYEQYF. The chain links TRBV7-9 to TRBJ2-7; a possible D gene is TRBD1 (5 bases). The V end lost 4 bases, the J end lost 4 bases, and 11 bases lay between the germline ends. Germline lookup yields CDR1 SEHNR and CDR2 FQNEAQ (reference sequence). There are 13 residues in the CDR3.

The gene calls are TRBV10-3 and TRBJ1-1; D might be TRBD1 (6 bases). V was trimmed by 6 bases and J by 0 bases, leaving 11 bases between them. Germline CDR1 ENHRY, CDR2 SYGVKD. The CDR3 runs to 14 residues. The chain's CDR3 is CAISTGQMNTEAFF. The CDR3 DNA reads as TGTGCCATCAGCACAGGGCAGATGAACACTGAAGCTTTCTTT.

V is TRBV13 and J is TRBJ2-4; 11 bases line up with TRBD1. Germline V CDR1 and CDR2: PRHDT, FYEKMQ (reference sequence). The CDR3 has 17 residues. With 4 bases clipped from V and 3 bases from J, the junction kept 8 bases outside the gene matches. The CDR3, as DNA: TGTGCCAGCAGCTCCGGGGACAGGGGGAATCTCAAAAACATTCAGTACTTC. Translated: CASSSGDRGNLKNIQYF.

The chain employs TRBV7-8 and TRBJ2-3; TRBD2 is a possible D gene (7 bases). The CDR3 totals 15 residues. Between the trimmed V and J ends, which lost 0 bases and 4 bases, there was a span of 11 bases. Looked up from germline, CDR1 is SGHVS and CDR2 is FQNEAQ. The CDR3 region is CASSLAGGLADTQYF. The DNA of the CDR3 is TGTGCCAGCAGCTTAGCGGGGGGGCTGGCAGATACGCAGTATTTT. Full variable domain (remainder filled in from reference TRBV7-8 and TRBJ2-3): GAGVSQSPRYKVAKRGQDVALRCDPISGHVSLFWYQQALGQGPEFLTYFQNEAQLDKSGLPSDRFFAERPEGSVSTLKIQRTQQEDSAVYLCASSLAGGLADTQYFGPGTRLTVL.

The V call is TRBV5-6, the J call TRBJ2-2; tentative D call: TRBD1 (6 bases). Germline CDR1 and CDR2: SGHDT and YYEEEE. This CDR3 has 17 amino acids. Trimming took 4 bases from V and 5 from J, leaving 21 bases between them. In DNA, the CDR3 is TGTGCCAGCAGCCCAATGACAGGCCTACTGTGGACCGGGGAGCTGTTTTTT. This gives the protein CASSPMTGLLWTGELFF. Full variable domain (remainder filled in from reference TRBV5-6 and TRBJ2-2): DAGVTQSPTHLIKTRGQQVTLRCSPKSGHDTVSWYQQALGQGPQFIFQYYEEEERQRGNFPDRFSGHQFPNYSSELNVNALLLGDSALYLCASSPMTGLLWTGELFFGEGSRLTVL.